This T cell receptor beta chain is from a study of T cell repertoires in cytomegalovirus infection. Study at large: CMV infection and matching HLA type were both indicated by public TCR beta signatures.

In this sample, this clonotype turned up a few times. As yet, its antigen is unknown. CDR3 length: 14 amino acids. V was cut by 5 bases and J by 1 base, with 11 bases left in between. Germline CDR1 is SGHTA and CDR2 is FQGTGA. General study results and limits: Within the response measured ex vivo, HLA-C-restricted CMV-specific TCR beta clonotypes were dominant. People with CMV and the relevant HLA were identified by cumulative public TCR beta family frequency.

TCRdb independently ran MiXCR on the reads; one entry per CDR3 protein. Found here are 55,000 to 85,000 distinct CDR3 sequences, more than 20% of them singletons; the top ten hold roughly two thirds. This TCR was sampled from a human donor in good health (CMV status not recorded). Some clones in this sample may be carry-over from other donors' samples. This chain joins TRBV7-3 and TRBJ1-1, with D possibly TRBD1 on 6 matching bases. Sequenced material: CD8+ T cells from cultured PBMCs, taken from culture after CMV antigen stimulation. The CDR3: CASSPGESNTEAFF. DNA of the CDR3: TGTGCCAGCAGCCCAGGGGAATCGAACACTGAAGCTTTCTTT.